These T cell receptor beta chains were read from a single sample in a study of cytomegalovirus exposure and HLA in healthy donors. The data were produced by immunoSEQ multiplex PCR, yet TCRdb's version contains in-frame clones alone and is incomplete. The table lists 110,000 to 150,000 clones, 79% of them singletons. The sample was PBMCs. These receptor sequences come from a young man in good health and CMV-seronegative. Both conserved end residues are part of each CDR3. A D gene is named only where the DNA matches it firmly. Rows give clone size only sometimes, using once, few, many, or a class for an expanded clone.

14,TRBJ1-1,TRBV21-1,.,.,TGTGCCAGCAGCTTTCCGGGACACCACACTGAAGCTTTCTTT,CASSFPGHHTEAFF
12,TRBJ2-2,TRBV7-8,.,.,TGTGCCAGCGAAGGGGTGGCCGGGGAGCTGTTTTTT,CASEGVAGELFF
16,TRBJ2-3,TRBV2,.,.,TGTGCCAGCAATCCCCCGGACAGCTATTTCACAGATACGCAGTATTTT,CASNPPDSYFTDTQYF
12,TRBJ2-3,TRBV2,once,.,TGTGCCAGCAATTTCTTCGCAGATACGCAGTATTTT,CASNFFADTQYF
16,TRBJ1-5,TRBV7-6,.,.,TGTGCCAGCAGCTACCCTCGAGGGTCGGGCAATCAGCCCCAGCATTTT,CASSYPRGSGNQPQHF
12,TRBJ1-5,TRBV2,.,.,TGTGCCAGCAGGGCAAGCAATCAGCCCCAGCATTTT,CASRASNQPQHF
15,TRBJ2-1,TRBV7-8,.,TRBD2,TGTGCCAGCAGCTTTGGGCGGGGGGCCTACAATGAGCAGTTCTTC,CASSFGRGAYNEQFF
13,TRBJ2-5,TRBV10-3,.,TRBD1,TGTGCCATCAGCTCCGGGACAGTAGAGACCCAGTACTTC,CAISSGTVETQYF
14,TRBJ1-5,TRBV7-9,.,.,TGTGCCAGCAGCTCCGGTGCCGGAGGCCAGCCCCAGCATTTT,CASSSGAGGQPQHF
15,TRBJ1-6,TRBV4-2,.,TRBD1,TGTGCCAGCAGCCAAGATAAGGGGGCCAATTCACCCCTCCACTTT,CASSQDKGANSPLHF
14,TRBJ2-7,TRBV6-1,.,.,TGTGCCAGCAGTGAAGGAGGGTCCTCCTACGAGCAGTACTTC,CASSEGGSSYEQYF
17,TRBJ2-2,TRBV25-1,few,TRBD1,TGTGCCAGCAGTGAAGGGGGCAGGGGGCTTTGGACCGGGGAGCTGTTTTTT,CASSEGGRGLWTGELFF
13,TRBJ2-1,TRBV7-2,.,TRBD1,TGTGCCAGCAGCTTCAGGGGGATGAATGAGCAGTTCTTC,CASSFRGMNEQFF
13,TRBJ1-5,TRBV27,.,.,TGTGCCAGCAGTCTTCAGGCCAATCAGCCCCAGCATTTT,CASSLQANQPQHF
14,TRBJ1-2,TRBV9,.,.,TGTGCCAGCAGCGTGACAACAACCGACTATGGCTACACCTTC,CASSVTTTDYGYTF
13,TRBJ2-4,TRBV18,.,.,TGTGCCAGCTCACCTCCGGATCGGAGATTTCAGTACTTC,CASSPPDRRFQYF
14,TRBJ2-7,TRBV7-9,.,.,TGTGCCAGCAGCCGGACAGTTGGACCCTACGAGCAGTACTTC,CASSRTVGPYEQYF
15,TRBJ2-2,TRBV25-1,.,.,TGTGCCAGCAGAAACAGTTTCTCGAACACCGGGGAGCTGTTTTTT,CASRNSFSNTGELFF
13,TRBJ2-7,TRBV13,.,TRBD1,TGTGCCAGCAGCTCCGGACAGGGCTACGAGCAGTACTTC,CASSSGQGYEQYF
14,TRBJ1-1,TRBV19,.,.,TGTGCCAGTAGTATAAAGTTCGTGGGACAAGAAGCTTTCTTT,CASSIKFVGQEAFF